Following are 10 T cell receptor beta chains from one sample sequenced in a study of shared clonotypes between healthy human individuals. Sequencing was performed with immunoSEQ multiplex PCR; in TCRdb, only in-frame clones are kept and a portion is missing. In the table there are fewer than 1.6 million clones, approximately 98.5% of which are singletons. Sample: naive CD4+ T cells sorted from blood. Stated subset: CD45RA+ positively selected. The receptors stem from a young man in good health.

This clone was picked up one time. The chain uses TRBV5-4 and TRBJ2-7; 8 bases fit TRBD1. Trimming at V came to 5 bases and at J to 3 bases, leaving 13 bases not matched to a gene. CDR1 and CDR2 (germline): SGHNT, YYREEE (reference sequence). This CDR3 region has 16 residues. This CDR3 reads CASRSGQGGLNYEQYF. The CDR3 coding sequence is TGTGCCAGCAGATCAGGACAGGGTGGATTAAACTACGAGCAGTACTTC.

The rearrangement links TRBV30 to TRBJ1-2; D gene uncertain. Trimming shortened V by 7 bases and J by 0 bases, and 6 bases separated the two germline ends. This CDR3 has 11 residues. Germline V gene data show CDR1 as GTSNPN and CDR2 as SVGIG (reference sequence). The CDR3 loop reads CAYQTNYGYTF. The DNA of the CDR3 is TGTGCCTACCAAACTAACTATGGCTACACCTTC. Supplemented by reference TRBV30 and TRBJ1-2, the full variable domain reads SQTIHQWPATLVQPVGSPLSLECTVEGTSNPNLYWYRQAAGRGLQLLFYSVGIGQISSEVPQNLSASRPQDRQFILSSKKLLLSDSGFYLCAYQTNYGYTFGSGTRLTVV.

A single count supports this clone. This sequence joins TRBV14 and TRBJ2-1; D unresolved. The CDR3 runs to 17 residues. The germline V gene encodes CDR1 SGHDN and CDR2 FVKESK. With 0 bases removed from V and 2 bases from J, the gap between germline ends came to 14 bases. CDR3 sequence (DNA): TGTGCCAGCAGCCAAGAACCCCGTCGTTCCCCCTACAATGAGCAGTTCTTC. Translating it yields CASSQEPRRSPYNEQFF.

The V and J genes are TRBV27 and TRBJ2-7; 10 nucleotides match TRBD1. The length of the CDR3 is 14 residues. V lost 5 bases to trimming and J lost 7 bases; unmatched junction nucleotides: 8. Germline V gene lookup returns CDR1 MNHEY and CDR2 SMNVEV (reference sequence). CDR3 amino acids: CASSRTGGLGEQYF. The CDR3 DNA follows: TGTGCCAGCAGTCGGACAGGGGGTTTGGGAGAGCAGTACTTC.

The CDR3 DNA is TGTGCCAGCAGCAAGGGGGATTATAGCACAGATACGCAGTATTTT. Its translation: CASSKGDYSTDTQYF. J is TRBJ2-3 and V is TRBV14; perhaps TRBD1 as D (6 bases). The CDR3 is 15 amino acids. V was cut by 5 bases and J by 0 bases, with 12 bases left in between. CDR1 is SGHDN, CDR2 FVKESK, per germline.

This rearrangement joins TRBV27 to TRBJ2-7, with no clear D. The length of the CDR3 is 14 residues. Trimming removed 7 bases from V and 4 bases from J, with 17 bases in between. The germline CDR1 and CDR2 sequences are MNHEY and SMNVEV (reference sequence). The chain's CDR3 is CASKRKEVEYEQYF. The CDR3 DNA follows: TGTGCCAGCAAACGGAAAGAAGTGGAGTACGAGCAGTACTTC.

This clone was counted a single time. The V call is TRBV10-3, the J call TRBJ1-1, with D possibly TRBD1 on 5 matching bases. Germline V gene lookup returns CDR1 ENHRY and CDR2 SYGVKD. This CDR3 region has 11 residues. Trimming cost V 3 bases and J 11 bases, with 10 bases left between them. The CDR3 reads CAISDGTWAFF. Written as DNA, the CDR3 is TGTGCCATCAGTGACGGGACGTGGGCTTTCTTT.

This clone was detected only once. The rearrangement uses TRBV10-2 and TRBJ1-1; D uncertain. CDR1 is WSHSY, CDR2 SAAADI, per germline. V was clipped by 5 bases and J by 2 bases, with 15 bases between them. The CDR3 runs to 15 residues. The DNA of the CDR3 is TGCGCCAGCAGTCCTTTCGGCACACCAAACACTGAAGCTTTCTTT. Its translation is CASSPFGTPNTEAFF.

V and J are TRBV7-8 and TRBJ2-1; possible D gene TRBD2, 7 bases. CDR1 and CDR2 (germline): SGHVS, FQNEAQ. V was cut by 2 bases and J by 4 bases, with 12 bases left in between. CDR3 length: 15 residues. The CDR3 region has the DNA TGTGCCAGCAGCTTATTGGGAGGGACATACAATGAGCAGTTCTTC. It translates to CASSLLGGTYNEQFF.

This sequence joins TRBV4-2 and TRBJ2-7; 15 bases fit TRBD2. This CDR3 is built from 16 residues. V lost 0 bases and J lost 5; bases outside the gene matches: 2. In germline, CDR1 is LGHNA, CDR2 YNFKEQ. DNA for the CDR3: TGTGCCAGCAGCCAAGAGGGACTAGCGGGAGGCCACGAGCAGTACTTC. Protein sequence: CASSQEGLAGGHEQYF.